Listed below are T cell receptor beta chains from one sample, sequenced in a study of CD8 T cells in Susac syndrome. Each CDR3 protein is one row after TCRdb ran MiXCR on the immunoSEQ multiplex PCR reads. The sample records hundreds of thousands of distinct CDR3 sequences, 95% being singletons. Source material: CD4+ T cells from PBMCs. The receptors here all came from a human donor with multiple sclerosis. Each CDR3 is given with its conserved first and last residue. The D gene is left open where the match is weak. Expanded clones are given a class, and other clones once, few, many or no size at all.

size: NA; D: NA; V: TRBV19; J: TRBJ1-1; DNA: TGTGCCAGTAACAGGAACACTGAAGCTTTCTTT; CDR3: CASNRNTEAFF
size: NA; D: TRBD1; V: TRBV6-6; J: TRBJ1-6; DNA: TGTGCCAGCAGTTACTCTGGACAGGATTCACCCCTCCACTTT; CDR3: CASSYSGQDSPLHF
size: NA; D: NA; V: TRBV27; J: TRBJ2-1; DNA: TGTGCCAGCAGTTTGGGTAGTCGCAATGAGCAGTTCTTC; CDR3: CASSLGSRNEQFF
size: once; D: NA; V: TRBV9; J: TRBJ1-2; DNA: TGTGCCAGCAGCGTAGAGGGGCGCTATGGCTACACCTTC; CDR3: CASSVEGRYGYTF
size: NA; D: NA; V: TRBV13; J: TRBJ2-7; DNA: TGTGCCAGCAGCTTAGTATCAGGGGACTTCTACGAGCAGTACTTC; CDR3: CASSLVSGDFYEQYF
size: NA; D: NA; V: TRBV2; J: TRBJ2-1; DNA: TGTGCCAGCAGTATCGGGGGGCCCTACAATGAGCAGTTCTTC; CDR3: CASSIGGPYNEQFF
size: NA; D: TRBD1; V: TRBV30; J: TRBJ1-6; DNA: TGTGCCTGGAGTGGCCCACAGGGGGCAAGTTCACCCCTCCACTTT; CDR3: CAWSGPQGASSPLHF
size: NA; D: NA; V: TRBV2; J: TRBJ1-5; DNA: TGTGCCAGCAGTGAAGTAGGAGTAAAGCCCCAGCATTTT; CDR3: CASSEVGVKPQHF
size: once; D: NA; V: TRBV29-1; J: TRBJ1-1; DNA: TGCAGCGCAACTCAAAGGGACACTGAAGCTTTCTTT; CDR3: CSATQRDTEAFF
size: NA; D: TRBD2; V: TRBV14; J: TRBJ2-3; DNA: TGTGCCAGCAGCCAAGGTCAGCGGGGGGCAGATACGCAGTATTTT; CDR3: CASSQGQRGADTQYF
size: NA; D: TRBD2; V: TRBV12-3/TRBV12-4; J: TRBJ2-1; DNA: TGTGCCAGCAGTCATAGCGGGGGAAGTTACAATGAGCAGTTCTTC; CDR3: CASSHSGGSYNEQFF
size: NA; D: TRBD2; V: TRBV4-2; J: TRBJ2-2; DNA: TGTGCCAGCAGCCTAACCCGGACTAGCGGGAACACCGGGGAGCTGTTTTTT; CDR3: CASSLTRTSGNTGELFF
size: NA; D: NA; V: TRBV30; J: TRBJ1-1; DNA: TGTGCCTGGAAACAGGTCTGGAACACTGAAGCTTTCTTT; CDR3: CAWKQVWNTEAFF
size: NA; D: TRBD1; V: TRBV7-9; J: TRBJ2-5; DNA: TGTGCCAGTGGACAGGGGAGACAAGAGACCCAGTACTTC; CDR3: CASGQGRQETQYF
size: few; D: TRBD1; V: TRBV6-5; J: TRBJ2-7; DNA: TGTGCCAGCAGTCCGGACAGGTACGAGCAGTACTTC; CDR3: CASSPDRYEQYF
size: NA; D: NA; V: TRBV29-1; J: TRBJ1-2; DNA: TGCAGCGTCCCGCCGGGGGAGCATGGCTACACCTTC; CDR3: CSVPPGEHGYTF
size: NA; D: NA; V: TRBV6-5; J: TRBJ2-5; DNA: TGTGCCAGCAGTTATAAGGAAGGAGAGACCCAGTACTTC; CDR3: CASSYKEGETQYF
size: NA; D: NA; V: TRBV20-1; J: TRBJ2-7; DNA: TGCAGTGTTAGAGACAGGAACTCCTACGAGCAGTACTTC; CDR3: CSVRDRNSYEQYF
size: few; D: NA; V: TRBV7-9; J: TRBJ1-1; DNA: TGTGCCAGCAGCTTACAGAGAGACACTGAAGCTTTCTTT; CDR3: CASSLQRDTEAFF
size: NA; D: TRBD1; V: TRBV18; J: TRBJ2-7; DNA: TGTGCCAGCTCACTATACACCGGGACAGCGAGCTCCTACGAGCAGTACTTC; CDR3: CASSLYTGTASSYEQYF
size: NA; D: NA; V: TRBV29-1; J: TRBJ1-1; DNA: TGCAGCGTCGCCATCACAAAGAGGGGGACTGAAGCTTTCTTT; CDR3: CSVAITKRGTEAFF
size: NA; D: NA; V: TRBV10-3; J: TRBJ1-5; DNA: TGTGCCATCAGTGACTTGACAGAAGGAAATCAGCCCCAGCATTTT; CDR3: CAISDLTEGNQPQHF
size: NA; D: TRBD2; V: TRBV24-1; J: TRBJ2-2; DNA: TGTGCCACCAGTGACCCGGGAGGCGGGGAGCTGTTTTTT; CDR3: CATSDPGGGELFF
size: NA; D: NA; V: TRBV10-3; J: TRBJ2-2; DNA: TGTGCCATCAGGGGACGACAGGCCACGGGGGCCGGGGAGCTGTTTTTT; CDR3: CAIRGRQATGAGELFF
size: NA; D: TRBD2; V: TRBV4-1; J: TRBJ2-1; DNA: TGCGCCAGCAGCCCGGACCAGCGGGGCTACAATGAGCAGTTCTTC; CDR3: CASSPDQRGYNEQFF
size: once; D: NA; V: TRBV30; J: TRBJ2-3; DNA: TGTGCCTGGAGTGTACAGGGCGGTCCCACAGATACGCAGTATTTT; CDR3: CAWSVQGGPTDTQYF
size: NA; D: TRBD2; V: TRBV20-1; J: TRBJ2-3; DNA: TGCAGTGCTACAACTAGCGGGGCGGCAGATACGCAGTATTTT; CDR3: CSATTSGAADTQYF
size: NA; D: NA; V: TRBV2; J: TRBJ2-5; DNA: TGTGCCAGCAGTGCTGACCGGTCAGTAGAGACCCAGTACTTC; CDR3: CASSADRSVETQYF
size: NA; D: NA; V: TRBV29-1; J: TRBJ1-1; DNA: TGCAGCGTGACGGTCGGGGGTGAAGCTTTCTTT; CDR3: CSVTVGGEAFF